The TCR beta chain under discussion was sequenced for a study of radiotherapy plus CTLA-4 blockade in lung cancer. Study context: Disease control reached 31%, with objective responses in 15% to 20%.

The CDR3 loop spans 12 amino acids. Trimming took off 3 bases at V and 4 bases at J, with 6 bases between the two ends. The germline gives CDR1 MDHEN, CDR2 SYDVKM. TCRdb's copy holds only in-frame clones and misses some; the assay was immunoSEQ multiplex PCR. The sample consists of about 97,000 clones, 65% to 80% of them appearing once. There are a few counts of this clone. The sequenced sample was peripheral blood, obtained from a patient treated with radiotherapy plus ipilimumab. This sequence originates from a human donor with non-small cell lung cancer who had a partial response to radiotherapy plus ipilimumab. Some clones in this sample may be carry-over from other donors' samples. The chain uses TRBV28 and TRBJ1-2, with D unresolved. The CDR3 region is CASSFFSYGYTF. CDR3 DNA sequence: TGTGCCAGCAGTTTTTTCAGCTATGGCTACACCTTC.